The rows below give T cell receptor beta chains drawn from one sample of a study of T cell repertoires in cytomegalovirus infection. Each CDR3 protein is one row after TCRdb ran MiXCR on the reads. The table includes 650,000 to 850,000 distinct CDR3 sequences, under 35% detected once. These TCRs are of unknown antigen specificity. Material: cultured CD8+ T cells from PBMCs, obtained from culture after CMV antigen stimulation. The receptors originated from a human donor in good health (CMV status not recorded). Some clones in this sample may be carry-over from other donors' samples. Each CDR3 is given with its conserved first and last residue. Fields, in order: V gene, clone size, J gene, D gene, CDR3 DNA, CDR3 protein. A D gene is named only where the DNA matches it firmly. Some rows mark clone size as missing; the rest say once, few, many or name a class of expanded clone.

v_gene: TRBV12-3/TRBV12-4; abundance: .; j_gene: TRBJ1-3; d_gene: .; CDR3nt: TGTGCCAGCAGTTCAAGACAGGATAAACGGGCTTTT; CDR3aa: CASSSRQDKRAF
v_gene: TRBV5-6; abundance: once; j_gene: TRBJ2-7; d_gene: TRBD1; CDR3nt: TGTGCCAGCAGCTTTTCGGGACAGAGCTCCTACGAGCAGTACTTC; CDR3aa: CASSFSGQSSYEQYF
v_gene: TRBV6-1; abundance: many; j_gene: TRBJ1-1; d_gene: .; CDR3nt: TGTGCCAGCAGTGAAGTACAGCCCGATACTGAAGCTTTCTTT; CDR3aa: CASSEVQPDTEAFF
v_gene: TRBV7-9; abundance: many; j_gene: TRBJ2-1; d_gene: TRBD1; CDR3nt: TGTGCCAGTAGCAGGGGGCCCTCCTACAATGAGCAGTTCTTC; CDR3aa: CASSRGPSYNEQFF
v_gene: TRBV15; abundance: .; j_gene: TRBJ1-1; d_gene: TRBD1; CDR3nt: TGTGCCACCGCCCGGGACAGGGCCATGAACACTGAAGCTTTCTTT; CDR3aa: CATARDRAMNTEAFF
v_gene: TRBV6-1; abundance: few; j_gene: TRBJ2-6; d_gene: .; CDR3nt: TGTGCCAGCACTTCCGGGGCAGTTAGTACTGGGGCCAACGTCCTGACTTTC; CDR3aa: CASTSGAVSTGANVLTF
v_gene: TRBV5-5; abundance: few; j_gene: TRBJ2-1; d_gene: TRBD2; CDR3nt: TGTGCCAGCAGCTTTAGCGGGGGACCCGACAATGAGCAGTTCTTC; CDR3aa: CASSFSGGPDNEQFF
v_gene: TRBV7-9; abundance: few; j_gene: TRBJ1-1; d_gene: .; CDR3nt: TGTGCCAGCAGCTCTCCACGGACTGAAGCTTTCTTT; CDR3aa: CASSSPRTEAFF
v_gene: TRBV28; abundance: few; j_gene: TRBJ2-1; d_gene: TRBD1; CDR3nt: TGTGCCAGCAGCCTATCAGACAGGGAAGTCTACAATGAGCAGTTCTTC; CDR3aa: CASSLSDREVYNEQFF
v_gene: TRBV6-6; abundance: .; j_gene: TRBJ2-2; d_gene: .; CDR3nt: TGTGCCAGCAGTTATGTTTTAGGCACCGGGGAGCTGTTTTTT; CDR3aa: CASSYVLGTGELFF
v_gene: TRBV7-2; abundance: few; j_gene: TRBJ2-5; d_gene: TRBD1; CDR3nt: TGTGCCAGCAGCTCCCCCGATCGGGGACAGGGGGAGACCCAGTACTTC; CDR3aa: CASSSPDRGQGETQYF
v_gene: TRBV12-3/TRBV12-4; abundance: .; j_gene: TRBJ1-2; d_gene: .; CDR3nt: TGTGCCAGCAGTCCCGGGGAGGGGAACTATGGCTACACCTTC; CDR3aa: CASSPGEGNYGYTF
v_gene: TRBV7-8; abundance: .; j_gene: TRBJ2-2; d_gene: .; CDR3nt: TGTGCCAGCAGCTTAAGTTTTCGGGGAATAGGCACCGGGGAGCTGTTTTTT; CDR3aa: CASSLSFRGIGTGELFF
v_gene: TRBV20-1; abundance: few; j_gene: TRBJ2-2; d_gene: TRBD2; CDR3nt: TGCAGTGCTAGAGATTTAGCGGGGGGAGCAGTCACCGGGGAGCTGTTTTTT; CDR3aa: CSARDLAGGAVTGELFF
v_gene: TRBV6-4; abundance: .; j_gene: TRBJ2-2; d_gene: .; CDR3nt: TGTGCCAGCAGTGTCCGAAACACCGGGGAGCTGTTTTTT; CDR3aa: CASSVRNTGELFF
v_gene: TRBV7-9; abundance: many; j_gene: TRBJ2-5; d_gene: TRBD1; CDR3nt: TGTGCCAGCAGCGGGCAGGGGGCCCATGAGACCCAGTACTTC; CDR3aa: CASSGQGAHETQYF
v_gene: TRBV9; abundance: .; j_gene: TRBJ2-3; d_gene: TRBD1; CDR3nt: TGTGCCAGCAGCGCGCTAACAGGGGGCAGAGTTGACGATACGCAGTATTTT; CDR3aa: CASSALTGGRVDDTQYF
v_gene: TRBV4-3; abundance: .; j_gene: TRBJ2-6; d_gene: .; CDR3nt: TGCGCCAGCAGCCAAGACGGCAGTTACTCTGGGGCCAACGTCCTGACTTTC; CDR3aa: CASSQDGSYSGANVLTF
v_gene: TRBV12-3/TRBV12-4; abundance: .; j_gene: TRBJ2-3; d_gene: .; CDR3nt: TGTGCCAGCAATTCGTCGGGTAGCCGAGATACGCAGTATTTT; CDR3aa: CASNSSGSRDTQYF
v_gene: TRBV6-2/TRBV6-3; abundance: once; j_gene: TRBJ2-5; d_gene: .; CDR3nt: TGTGCCAGCAGCGAAACCAGGCTATTGGAGACCCAGTACTTC; CDR3aa: CASSETRLLETQYF
v_gene: TRBV7-9; abundance: few; j_gene: TRBJ1-2; d_gene: .; CDR3nt: TGTGCCAGCAAACCCCCCGGGGGCCAAGGCTACACCTTC; CDR3aa: CASKPPGGQGYTF
v_gene: TRBV28; abundance: .; j_gene: TRBJ2-1; d_gene: TRBD2; CDR3nt: TGTGCCAGCAGTTTACTAGGACTAGCGGGGGCGAGCTCCTACAATGAGCAGTTCTTC; CDR3aa: CASSLLGLAGASSYNEQFF
v_gene: TRBV28; abundance: .; j_gene: TRBJ2-5; d_gene: TRBD2; CDR3nt: TGTGCCAGCAGTTTACTAGCGGGTTCAGAGACCCAGTACTTC; CDR3aa: CASSLLAGSETQYF
v_gene: TRBV3-1; abundance: few; j_gene: TRBJ1-2; d_gene: .; CDR3nt: TGTGCCAGCAGCCATCGACAGGCCGATAACTATGGCTACACCTTC; CDR3aa: CASSHRQADNYGYTF
v_gene: TRBV12-3/TRBV12-4; abundance: few; j_gene: TRBJ2-1; d_gene: TRBD2; CDR3nt: TGTGCCACGATCGGGGGGGCCTACAATGAGCAGTTCTTC; CDR3aa: CATIGGAYNEQFF
v_gene: TRBV5-4; abundance: .; j_gene: TRBJ2-7; d_gene: TRBD1; CDR3nt: TGTGCCAGCAGCTTGGCTGGACAGGGGGCATACGAGCAGTACTTC; CDR3aa: CASSLAGQGAYEQYF
v_gene: TRBV6-5; abundance: few; j_gene: TRBJ2-5; d_gene: .; CDR3nt: TGTGCCAGCAGTTACGCCGACAGAAGAGAGACCCAGTACTTC; CDR3aa: CASSYADRRETQYF
v_gene: TRBV7-2; abundance: many; j_gene: TRBJ2-5; d_gene: TRBD2; CDR3nt: TGTGCCAGCAGCTTAGGGACTAGCCCGTCGGAGACCCAGTACTTC; CDR3aa: CASSLGTSPSETQYF
v_gene: TRBV29-1; abundance: once; j_gene: TRBJ2-2; d_gene: .; CDR3nt: TGCAGCGCCTTATTGGAAAACACCGGGGAGCTGTTTTTT; CDR3aa: CSALLENTGELFF
v_gene: TRBV7-2; abundance: .; j_gene: TRBJ2-3; d_gene: .; CDR3nt: TGTGCCAGCAGCACACCCCGTGGGGACAAAGGTGGACCAGCAGATACGCAGTATTTT; CDR3aa: CASSTPRGDKGGPADTQYF
v_gene: TRBV4-1; abundance: .; j_gene: TRBJ1-5; d_gene: TRBD1; CDR3nt: TGCGCCAGCAGCCAGGAACCCAGTTTGATGGGACAGGGTTTCCAGCCCCAGCATTTT; CDR3aa: CASSQEPSLMGQGFQPQHF
v_gene: TRBV12-3/TRBV12-4; abundance: many; j_gene: TRBJ2-1; d_gene: .; CDR3nt: TGTGCCAGCAGTTTGGGACCCTCCTACAATGAGCAGTTCTTC; CDR3aa: CASSLGPSYNEQFF
v_gene: TRBV29-1; abundance: .; j_gene: TRBJ2-7; d_gene: TRBD1; CDR3nt: TGCAGCGTTGAGGAAACCGGGACAGCCTTCTACGAGCAGTACTTC; CDR3aa: CSVEETGTAFYEQYF
v_gene: TRBV19; abundance: .; j_gene: TRBJ1-2; d_gene: TRBD1; CDR3nt: TGTGCCAGTACTACAGGGGCTAACTATGGCTACACCTTC; CDR3aa: CASTTGANYGYTF
v_gene: TRBV15; abundance: .; j_gene: TRBJ1-5; d_gene: .; CDR3nt: TGTGCCACAGGAAATCAGCCCCAGCATTTT; CDR3aa: CATGNQPQHF
v_gene: TRBV27; abundance: .; j_gene: TRBJ2-6; d_gene: .; CDR3nt: TGTGCCAGCAGTTTATCACATTCTGGGGCCAACGTCCTGACTTTC; CDR3aa: CASSLSHSGANVLTF
v_gene: TRBV6-1; abundance: many; j_gene: TRBJ2-3; d_gene: TRBD1; CDR3nt: TGTGCCAGCAGTGAAGGGATAGGGGACAGGGGCAGCACAGATACGCAGTATTTT; CDR3aa: CASSEGIGDRGSTDTQYF
v_gene: TRBV19; abundance: .; j_gene: TRBJ1-2; d_gene: TRBD1; CDR3nt: TGTGCCAGTAGTATAGGGGGACAGGGCAACTATGGCTACACCTTC; CDR3aa: CASSIGGQGNYGYTF
v_gene: TRBV4-1; abundance: .; j_gene: TRBJ2-1; d_gene: .; CDR3nt: TGCGCCAGCAGCCGGGGGGTTGCGGATTACAATGAGCAGTTCTTC; CDR3aa: CASSRGVADYNEQFF
v_gene: TRBV6-1; abundance: once; j_gene: TRBJ2-2; d_gene: .; CDR3nt: TGTGCCAGCCACAGGGCTTTAGCTTCCGGGGAGCTGTTTTTT; CDR3aa: CASHRALASGELFF
v_gene: TRBV19; abundance: .; j_gene: TRBJ2-5; d_gene: TRBD1; CDR3nt: TGTGCCAGCGGGACAGGGATTGAGACCCAGTACTTC; CDR3aa: CASGTGIETQYF
v_gene: TRBV9; abundance: .; j_gene: TRBJ1-5; d_gene: .; CDR3nt: TGTGCCAGCAGCGTAGAGGGTTCCGTCAATCAGCCCCAGCATTTT; CDR3aa: CASSVEGSVNQPQHF
v_gene: TRBV12-3/TRBV12-4; abundance: few; j_gene: TRBJ2-4; d_gene: TRBD1; CDR3nt: TGTGCCAGCAGTTCTACAGGGGGTCAAAACATTCAGTACTTC; CDR3aa: CASSSTGGQNIQYF
v_gene: TRBV6-2/TRBV6-3; abundance: few; j_gene: TRBJ2-5; d_gene: .; CDR3nt: TGTGCCAGCAGTTCTCGAGAGGGCGTAGAGACCCAGTACTTC; CDR3aa: CASSSREGVETQYF
v_gene: TRBV3-1; abundance: .; j_gene: TRBJ2-2; d_gene: TRBD1; CDR3nt: TGTGCCAGCAGTAAACAGGGGCCTCCCCCCCTGGACGGGGAGCTGTTTTTT; CDR3aa: CASSKQGPPPLDGELFF
v_gene: TRBV29-1; abundance: few; j_gene: TRBJ1-3; d_gene: .; CDR3nt: TGCAGCGTTGAAGATGGCAGGGGAGGAAACACCATATATTTT; CDR3aa: CSVEDGRGGNTIYF
v_gene: TRBV6-5; abundance: .; j_gene: TRBJ2-7; d_gene: TRBD1; CDR3nt: TGTGCCAGCAGCCTTTACCTTTCGGACAGGTCCGAGCAGTACTTC; CDR3aa: CASSLYLSDRSEQYF
v_gene: TRBV7-6; abundance: few; j_gene: TRBJ2-3; d_gene: .; CDR3nt: TGTGCCAGCAACCGTTGGGGCCGGGGCACAGATACGCAGTATTTT; CDR3aa: CASNRWGRGTDTQYF
v_gene: TRBV25-1; abundance: many; j_gene: TRBJ2-7; d_gene: .; CDR3nt: TGTGCCAGCAGCGTCACGGCCTACGAGCAGTACTTC; CDR3aa: CASSVTAYEQYF
v_gene: TRBV4-1; abundance: .; j_gene: TRBJ1-1; d_gene: TRBD1; CDR3nt: TGCGCCAGCAGCCAAGAGTGGGGGTCTGGGACAGGGGGCGCGACGGACACTGAAGCTTTCTTT; CDR3aa: CASSQEWGSGTGGATDTEAFF